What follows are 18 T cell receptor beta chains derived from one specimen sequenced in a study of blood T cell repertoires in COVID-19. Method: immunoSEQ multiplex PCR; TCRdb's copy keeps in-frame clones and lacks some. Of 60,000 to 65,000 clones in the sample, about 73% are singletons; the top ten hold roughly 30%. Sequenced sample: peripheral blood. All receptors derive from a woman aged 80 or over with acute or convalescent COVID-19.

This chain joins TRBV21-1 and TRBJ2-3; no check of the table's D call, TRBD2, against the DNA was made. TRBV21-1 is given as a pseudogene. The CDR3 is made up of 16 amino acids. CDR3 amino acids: CASSRREREGTDTQYF. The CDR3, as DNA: TGTGCCAGCAGCAGAAGGGAGCGGGAGGGCACAGATACGCAGTATTTT.

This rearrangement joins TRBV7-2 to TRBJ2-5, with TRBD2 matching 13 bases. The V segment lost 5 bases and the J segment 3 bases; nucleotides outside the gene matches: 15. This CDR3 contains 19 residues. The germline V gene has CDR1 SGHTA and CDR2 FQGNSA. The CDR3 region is CASSIQKTLAGGRKETQYF. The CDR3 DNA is TGTGCCAGCAGCATTCAGAAGACACTAGCGGGAGGGCGCAAAGAGACCCAGTACTTC.

CDR3 sequence reads: CASSFPPGVTEAFF. The CDR3 DNA is TGTGCCAGCAGCTTTCCCCCAGGGGTCACTGAAGCTTTCTTT. The chain is built from TRBV7-9 and TRBJ1-1, with a tentative D call TRBD1 (6 bases). The V end lost 3 bases, the J end lost 4 bases, and 12 bases lay between the germline ends. From germline, CDR1 is SEHNR and CDR2 FQNEAQ (reference sequence). CDR3 length: 14 amino acids.

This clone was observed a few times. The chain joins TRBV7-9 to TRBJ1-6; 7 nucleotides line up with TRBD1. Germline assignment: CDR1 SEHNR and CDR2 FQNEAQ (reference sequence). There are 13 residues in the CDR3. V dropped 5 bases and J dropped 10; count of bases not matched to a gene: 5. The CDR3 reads CASSALGGSPLHF. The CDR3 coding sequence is TGTGCCAGCAGCGCCTTAGGGGGCTCACCCCTCCACTTT.

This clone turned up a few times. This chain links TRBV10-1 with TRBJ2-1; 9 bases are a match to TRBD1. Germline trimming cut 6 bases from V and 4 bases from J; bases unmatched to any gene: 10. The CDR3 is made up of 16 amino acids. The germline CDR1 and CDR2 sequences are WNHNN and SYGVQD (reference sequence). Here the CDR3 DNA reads TGCGCCAGCAGCGGAACCGGGACAGGGCAATACAATGAGCAGTTCTTC. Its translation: CASSGTGTGQYNEQFF.

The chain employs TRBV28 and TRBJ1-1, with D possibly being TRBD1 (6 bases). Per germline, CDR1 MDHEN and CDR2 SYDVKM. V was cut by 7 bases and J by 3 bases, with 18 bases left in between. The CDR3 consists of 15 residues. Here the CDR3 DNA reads TGTGCCAGCACCGTAATTCCAGGGGCAGACACTGAAGCTTTCTTT. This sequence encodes CASTVIPGADTEAFF.

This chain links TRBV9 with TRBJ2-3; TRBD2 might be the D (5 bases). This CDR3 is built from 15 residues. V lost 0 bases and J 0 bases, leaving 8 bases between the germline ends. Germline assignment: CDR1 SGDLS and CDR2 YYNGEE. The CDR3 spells CASSVGGPSTDTQYF. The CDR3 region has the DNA TGTGCCAGCAGCGTAGGAGGGCCTAGCACAGATACGCAGTATTTT.

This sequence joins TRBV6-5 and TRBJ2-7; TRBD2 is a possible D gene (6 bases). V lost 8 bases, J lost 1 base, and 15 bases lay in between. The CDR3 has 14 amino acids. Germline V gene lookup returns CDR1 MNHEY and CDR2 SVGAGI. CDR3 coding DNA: TGTGCCAGCGAAGTTGGAGGGGCTTCCTACGAGCAGTACTTC. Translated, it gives CASEVGGASYEQYF.

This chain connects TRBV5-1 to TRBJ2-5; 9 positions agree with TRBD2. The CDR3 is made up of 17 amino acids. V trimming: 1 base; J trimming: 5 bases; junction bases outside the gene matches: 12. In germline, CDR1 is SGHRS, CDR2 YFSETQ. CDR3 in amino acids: CASSLSSGGPNSETQYF. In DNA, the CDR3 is TGCGCCAGCAGCTTGAGTAGCGGGGGCCCCAACAGTGAGACCCAGTACTTC.

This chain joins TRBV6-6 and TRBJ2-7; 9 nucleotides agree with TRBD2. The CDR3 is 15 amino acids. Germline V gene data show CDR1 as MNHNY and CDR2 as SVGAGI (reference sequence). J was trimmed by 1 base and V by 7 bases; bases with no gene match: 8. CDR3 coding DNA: TGTGCCAGCACCACGGCGACTAGCGGATCCTACGAGCAGTACTTC. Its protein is CASTTATSGSYEQYF.

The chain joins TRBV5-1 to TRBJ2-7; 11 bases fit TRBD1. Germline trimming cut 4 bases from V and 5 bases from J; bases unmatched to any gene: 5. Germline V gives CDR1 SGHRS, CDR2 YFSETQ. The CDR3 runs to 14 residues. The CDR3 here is CASSLDRGRDEQYF. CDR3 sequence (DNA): TGCGCCAGCAGCCTGGACAGGGGGCGCGACGAGCAGTACTTC.

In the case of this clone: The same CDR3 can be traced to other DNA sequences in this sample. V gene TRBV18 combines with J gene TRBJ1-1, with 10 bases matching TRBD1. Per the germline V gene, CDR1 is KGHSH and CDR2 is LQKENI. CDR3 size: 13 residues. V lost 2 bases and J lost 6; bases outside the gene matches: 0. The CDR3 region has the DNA TGTGCCAGCTCACCAGGACAGGGGGCTGAAGCTTTCTTT. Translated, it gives CASSPGQGAEAFF.

In DNA, the CDR3 is TGTGCCAGCAGTTTATCAGGGGACAGGGGGCTCGAGCAGTACTTC. Translating it yields CASSLSGDRGLEQYF. The J gene is TRBJ2-7, the V gene TRBV28; 12 bases fit TRBD1. Per germline, CDR1 MDHEN and CDR2 SYDVKM. The CDR3 consists of 15 residues. Trimming cost V 1 base and J 6 bases; bases outside gene matches: 4.

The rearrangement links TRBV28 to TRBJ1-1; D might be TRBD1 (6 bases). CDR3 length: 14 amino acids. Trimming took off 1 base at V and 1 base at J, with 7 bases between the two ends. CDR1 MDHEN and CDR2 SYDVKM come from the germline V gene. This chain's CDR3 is CASSLSGQNTEAFF. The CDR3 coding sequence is TGTGCCAGCAGTTTATCGGGACAGAACACTGAAGCTTTCTTT.

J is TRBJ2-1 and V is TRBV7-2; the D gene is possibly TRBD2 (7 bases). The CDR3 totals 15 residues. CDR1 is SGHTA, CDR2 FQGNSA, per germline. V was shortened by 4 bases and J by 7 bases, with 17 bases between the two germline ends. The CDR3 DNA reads TGTGCCAGCAGCTCTCAGGGGAGGGGAAGAAATGAGCAGTTCTTC. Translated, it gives CASSSQGRGRNEQFF.

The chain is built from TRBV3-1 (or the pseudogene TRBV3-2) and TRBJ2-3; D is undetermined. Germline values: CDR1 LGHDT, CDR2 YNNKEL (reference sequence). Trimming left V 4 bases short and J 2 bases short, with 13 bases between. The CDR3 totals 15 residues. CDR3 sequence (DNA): TGTGCCAGCAGCCTCCTCGGAGCGACCACAGATACGCAGTATTTT. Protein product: CASSLLGATTDTQYF.

The CDR3 loop reads CATSRELAGETQYF. The DNA for the CDR3 is TGTGCCACCAGCAGAGAACTAGCAGGAGAGACCCAGTACTTC. The V call is TRBV15, the J call TRBJ2-5; tentative D call: TRBD2 (6 bases). This CDR3 spans 14 amino acids. Germline CDR1 is LNHNV and CDR2 is YYDKDF (reference sequence). V was pared by 0 bases and J by 4 bases, with 9 bases between.

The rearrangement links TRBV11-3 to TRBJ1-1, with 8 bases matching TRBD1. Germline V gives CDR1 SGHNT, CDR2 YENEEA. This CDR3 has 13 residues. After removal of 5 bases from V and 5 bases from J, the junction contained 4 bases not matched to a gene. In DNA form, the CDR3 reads TGTGCCAGCAGCAAGGACAGGGTGACTGAAGCTTTCTTT. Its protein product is CASSKDRVTEAFF.